This is a list of T cell receptor beta chains from one sample in a study of blood T cell dynamics during melanoma immunotherapy. Profiled with immunoSEQ multiplex PCR; TCRdb holds only in-frame clones, not every one. Of about 13,000 clones listed, just under 90% are singletons. This specimen was blood, taken from a patient treated with checkpoint blockade. The receptors derive from a human donor with melanoma. The CDR3 runs from the conserved cysteine through the conserved F or W. The D gene is left open where the match is weak. A row's size may be missing; if present it is once, few, many or a size class.

J gene | CDR3 length | clone size | V gene | D gene | CDR3 protein | CDR3 DNA
TRBJ1-2 | 14 | . | TRBV28 | . | CASSYPGQNYGYTF | TGTGCCAGCAGTTACCCCGGACAAAACTATGGCTACACCTTC
TRBJ1-3 | 14 | . | TRBV2 | . | CASMIREAGNTVYF | TGTGCCAGCATGATCAGGGAGGCTGGAAACACCGTATATTTT
TRBJ1-1 | 13 | . | TRBV6-1 | . | CASKEAGLTEAFF | TGTGCCAGCAAGGAGGCCGGATTGACTGAAGCTTTCTTT
TRBJ1-1 | 15 | . | TRBV4-3 | . | CASSQDRTTQLLAFF | TGCGCCAGCAGCCAAGATAGAACAACCCAATTGTTGGCTTTCTTT
TRBJ1-2 | 17 | . | TRBV7-6 | TRBD1 | CASSPRPRQGGRYGYTF | TGTGCCAGCAGCCCCAGACCTCGACAGGGGGGAAGATATGGCTACACCTTC
TRBJ2-7 | 13 | . | TRBV5-1 | . | CASSLAQGYEQYF | TGCGCCAGCAGCCTGGCACAGGGTTACGAGCAGTACTTC
TRBJ2-5 | 13 | . | TRBV25-1 | . | CASSEGYQETQYF | TGTGCCAGCAGTGAGGGGTACCAAGAGACCCAGTACTTC
TRBJ2-5 | 15 | . | TRBV25-1 | TRBD2 | CASSVLGEGRETQYF | TGTGCCAGCAGTGTCTTAGGGGAGGGACGGGAGACCCAGTACTTC
TRBJ2-1 | 16 | . | TRBV11-2 | . | CASSLSWTGPYNEQFF | TGTGCCAGCAGCTTATCGTGGACGGGGCCCTACAATGAGCAGTTCTTC
TRBJ1-1 | 13 | few | TRBV19 | . | CASAGTVNTEAFF | TGTGCCAGTGCGGGGACGGTGAACACTGAAGCTTTCTTT
TRBJ2-5 | 17 | . | TRBV11-2 | TRBD2 | CASSLYLAGGPRETQYF | TGTGCCAGCAGCTTATATCTAGCGGGAGGGCCGCGTGAGACCCAGTACTTC
TRBJ1-5 | 14 | once | TRBV29-1 | . | CSVLQGNSNQPQHF | TGCAGCGTGTTACAGGGCAATAGCAATCAGCCCCAGCATTTT
TRBJ1-4 | 16 | . | TRBV18 | . | CASSPNEGKANEKLFF | TGTGCCAGCTCACCAAATGAGGGGAAGGCTAATGAAAAACTGTTTTTT
TRBJ2-3 | 15 | . | TRBV19 | . | CASSITGLHTDTQYF | TGTGCCAGTAGTATTACCGGGCTGCACACAGATACGCAGTATTTT
TRBJ2-7 | 13 | . | TRBV5-1 | . | CASSLAPAYEQYF | TGCGCCAGCAGCTTAGCCCCCGCCTACGAGCAGTACTTC
TRBJ1-5 | 15 | once | TRBV19 | . | CASTSIGGGNQPQHF | TGTGCCAGTACCAGTATAGGGGGGGGAAATCAGCCCCAGCATTTT
TRBJ1-5 | 13 | few | TRBV7-3 | . | CASSLKGNQPQHF | TGTGCCAGCAGCTTAAAGGGGAATCAGCCCCAGCATTTT
TRBJ1-1 | 11 | . | TRBV2 | . | CASRRVTEAFF | TGTGCCAGCAGGCGGGTGACTGAAGCTTTCTTT
TRBJ2-2 | 14 | . | TRBV19 | . | CASSMQGRTGELFF | TGTGCCAGTAGTATGCAGGGTAGGACCGGGGAGCTGTTTTTT
TRBJ2-1 | 16 | . | TRBV28 | . | CASSFFGRGRNNEQFF | TGTGCCAGCAGCTTTTTCGGTAGGGGGAGGAACAATGAGCAGTTCTTC
TRBJ2-2 | 15 | . | TRBV5-1 | TRBD2 | CASSLSLAGAGELFF | TGCGCCAGCAGCTTGTCTCTAGCGGGAGCCGGGGAGCTGTTTTTT
TRBJ1-2 | 14 | . | TRBV25-1 | . | CASSPPGSGYGYTF | TGTGCCAGCAGCCCTCCGGGGTCGGGCTATGGCTACACCTTC
TRBJ1-1 | 15 | . | TRBV6-1 | . | CASSEDEGYGTEAFF | TGTGCCAGCAGTGAAGATGAGGGGTACGGCACTGAAGCTTTCTTT
TRBJ2-7 | 16 | . | TRBV4-3 | . | CASSQVGAAPAYEQYF | TGCGCCAGCAGCCAAGTCGGGGCGGCTCCGGCCTACGAGCAGTACTTC
TRBJ1-1 | 12 | . | TRBV19 | . | CASTSPRDEAFF | TGTGCCAGTACCTCCCCGAGGGATGAAGCTTTCTTT
TRBJ2-5 | 15 | . | TRBV7-9 | . | CASSLAGHLQETQYF | TGTGCCAGCAGCTTAGCGGGACACCTGCAAGAGACCCAGTACTTC
TRBJ1-1 | 13 | few | TRBV29-1 | . | CSVATAMNTEAFF | TGCAGCGTTGCGACAGCTATGAACACTGAAGCTTTCTTT
TRBJ1-4 | 15 | . | TRBV11-2 | . | CASSRLGGRGEKLFF | TGTGCCAGCAGTCGACTAGGGGGACGGGGTGAAAAACTGTTTTTT
TRBJ1-1 | 13 | . | TRBV2 | TRBD1 | CASLDRANTEAFF | TGTGCCAGCCTGGACAGGGCGAACACTGAAGCTTTCTTT
TRBJ2-5 | 11 | once | TRBV29-1 | . | CSVENSWEQYF | TGCAGCGTTGAAAATTCGTGGGAGCAGTACTTC
TRBJ2-7 | 16 | . | TRBV4-3 | . | CASSQDRGGRSYEQYF | TGCGCCAGCAGCCAAGATAGAGGAGGACGGTCCTACGAGCAGTACTTC
TRBJ2-1 | 19 | . | TRBV27 | . | CASSLSPIVSGSSYNEQFF | TGTGCCAGCAGTTTATCTCCTATTGTTAGCGGAAGCTCCTACAATGAGCAGTTCTTC
TRBJ1-1 | 14 | few | TRBV2 | . | CASSGELMNTEAFF | TGTGCCAGCAGTGGGGAGTTAATGAACACTGAAGCTTTCTTT
TRBJ2-7 | 15 | . | TRBV4-1 | . | CASSHVPRGTYEQYF | TGCGCCAGCAGCCATGTCCCACGGGGGACGTACGAGCAGTACTTC
TRBJ1-1 | 14 | . | TRBV19 | TRBD1 | CASSIRTGNTEAFF | TGTGCCAGTAGTATCCGGACAGGGAACACTGAAGCTTTCTTT
TRBJ1-5 | 15 | . | TRBV18 | TRBD1 | CASSLGQGGNQPQHF | TGTGCCAGCTCACTAGGACAGGGGGGCAATCAGCCCCAGCATTTT
TRBJ1-1 | 15 | . | TRBV12-5 | . | CASGLGVGGGTEAFF | TGTGCTAGTGGTTTGGGCGTGGGGGGGGGCACTGAAGCTTTCTTT
TRBJ2-5 | 11 | . | TRBV7-9 | . | CASSFSETQYF | TGTGCCAGCAGCTTCTCAGAGACCCAGTACTTC
TRBJ2-1 | 12 | . | TRBV27 | . | CASSLQGGEQFF | TGTGCCAGCAGTCTCCAGGGTGGTGAGCAGTTCTTC
TRBJ2-2 | 13 | few | TRBV6-5 | . | CASALGVTGELFF | TGTGCCAGCGCCCTTGGTGTGACCGGGGAGCTGTTTTTT
TRBJ2-2 | 15 | . | TRBV5-1 | . | CASSFRRGNTGELFF | TGCGCCAGCAGCTTCCGGAGGGGAAACACCGGGGAGCTGTTTTTT
TRBJ1-5 | 16 | . | TRBV7-8 | . | CASSLETGYGNQPQHF | TGTGCCAGCAGCTTAGAAACAGGTTATGGCAATCAGCCCCAGCATTTT
TRBJ1-2 | 13 | . | TRBV5-4 | . | CASSPPDREGYTF | TGTGCCAGCTCCCCCCCGGACAGAGAAGGCTACACCTTC
TRBJ1-6 | 14 | . | TRBV28 | TRBD1 | CASSHRGLSSPLHF | TGTGCCAGCAGTCACAGGGGCCTCAGTTCACCCCTCCACTTT
TRBJ1-1 | 13 | . | TRBV18 | . | CASSPEEHTEAFF | TGTGCCAGCTCACCAGAGGAACACACTGAAGCTTTCTTT
TRBJ1-1 | 17 | . | TRBV5-1 | TRBD1 | CASSLDGQGWVNTEAFF | TGCGCCAGCAGCTTGGATGGACAGGGGTGGGTGAACACTGAAGCTTTCTTT
TRBJ1-6 | 15 | . | TRBV19 | TRBD1 | CASTPGQETYSPLHF | TGTGCCAGTACTCCTGGACAGGAAACTTATTCACCCCTCCACTTT
TRBJ1-1 | 15 | . | TRBV11-2 | TRBD1 | CASSPNRDSYTEAFF | TGTGCCAGCAGCCCGAATAGGGACAGTTACACTGAAGCTTTCTTT
TRBJ1-2 | 14 | . | TRBV6-6 | . | CASSTRDRNYGYTF | TGTGCCAGCAGTACCCGAGACAGGAACTATGGCTACACCTTC
TRBJ2-2 | 13 | . | TRBV6-5 | . | CASCDILTGELFF | TGTGCCAGCTGTGACATATTAACCGGGGAGCTGTTTTTT
TRBJ1-4 | 15 | . | TRBV27 | TRBD1 | CASGAGGQGGGKLFF | TGTGCCAGCGGGGCGGGAGGACAGGGGGGCGGAAAACTGTTTTTT